A selection of T cell receptor beta chains follows, all from one sample in a study of blood T cell repertoires in COVID-19. The data were produced by immunoSEQ multiplex PCR, yet TCRdb's version contains in-frame clones alone and is incomplete. This sample has over 200,000 clones; about four fifths occur once, and the top ten carry approximately 9%. The sequencing input was PBMCs or T cells enriched from blood (not recorded which). These receptors came from a woman in her forties or fifties with acute COVID-19. The CDR3 runs from the conserved cysteine through the conserved F or W. The D gene is left open where the match is weak. Rows give clone size only sometimes, using once, few, many, or a class for an expanded clone.

d_call j_call cdr3_length v_call clone_size cdr3_nt cdr3_aa
NA TRBJ1-2 13 TRBV7-2 NA TGTGCCAGCAACCAGGGAGGGAACTATGGCTACACCTTC CASNQGGNYGYTF
NA TRBJ1-5 13 TRBV27 NA TGTGCCAGCAGTCAGGGCCTGAATCAGCCCCAGCATTTT CASSQGLNQPQHF
NA TRBJ2-5 15 TRBV7-9 NA TGTGCCAGCAGCCCTGGGCAGGGGCTTTCGGAGACCCAGTACTTC CASSPGQGLSETQYF
TRBD2 TRBJ2-3 15 TRBV5-1 NA TGCGCCAGCACCTATATAGCGGGGGCCACAGATACGCAGTATTTT CASTYIAGATDTQYF
NA TRBJ2-5 15 TRBV7-2 once TGTGCCAGCAGCTTAGTTTCCCTTGGCTCACAGACCCAGTACTTC CASSLVSLGSQTQYF
NA TRBJ2-2 15 TRBV11-2 NA TGTGCCAGCAGCAAAGTCCAGGGGACCGGCGGGGAGCTGTTTTTT CASSKVQGTGGELFF
NA TRBJ2-5 11 TRBV3-1/TRBV3-2 many TGTGCCAGCAGCCACTCAGAGACCCAGTACTTC CASSHSETQYF
NA TRBJ2-7 12 TRBV2 few TGTGCCAGCAATCCCGGGGGCTACGAGCAGTACTTC CASNPGGYEQYF
NA TRBJ2-7 14 TRBV30 NA TGTGCCTGGAGTGTACAGTCAGGGATGGGCGAGCAGTACTTC CAWSVQSGMGEQYF
NA TRBJ1-4 18 TRBV4-3 NA TGCGCCAGCAGCCGGGGACAAGTCCATTCTGCAACTAATGAAAAACTGTTTTTT CASSRGQVHSATNEKLFF
TRBD2 TRBJ2-1 16 TRBV14 NA TGTGCCAGCAGCCCCCTGACTAGCGGCTCCTACAATGAGCAGTTCTTC CASSPLTSGSYNEQFF
NA TRBJ2-5 15 TRBV3-1/TRBV3-2 NA TGTGCCAGCATGGCCAGGAGGGGTAAGCAAGAGACCCAGTACTTC CASMARRGKQETQYF
NA TRBJ1-3 14 TRBV7-2 once TGTGCCAGCAGCATCGGGAACTCTGGAAACACCATATATTTT CASSIGNSGNTIYF
NA TRBJ1-2 15 TRBV5-1 NA TGCGCCAGCAGCTTGCACCTGGCAGGGACTGATGGCTACACCTTC CASSLHLAGTDGYTF
NA TRBJ2-5 16 TRBV3-1/TRBV3-2 NA TGTGCCAGCAGCCAACCCCCAGGGGCCTTGGATGAGACCCAGTACTTC CASSQPPGALDETQYF
NA TRBJ2-1 13 TRBV27 NA TGTGCCAGCAGTCCGGTGTTGGGAGGGGGTATTTTCTTC CASSPVLGGGIFF
NA TRBJ2-7 14 TRBV28 NA TGTGCCAGCACAACAGAAGCCGGCAGGTACGAGCAGTACTTC CASTTEAGRYEQYF
NA TRBJ2-1 16 TRBV5-4 NA TGTGCCAGCAGCCCCCAAACGGGGTGGGATGAGGATGAGCAGTTCTTC CASSPQTGWDEDEQFF
TRBD2 TRBJ2-1 17 TRBV4-2 NA TGTGCCAGCAGCCAAGACCTAGGCGGGAGCTCCTACAATGAGCAGTTCTTC CASSQDLGGSSYNEQFF
NA TRBJ2-7 15 TRBV11-3 NA TGTGCCAGCAGCTTATCTAGGGGCCCCTCCTACGAGCAGTACTTC CASSLSRGPSYEQYF
TRBD1 TRBJ1-5 16 TRBV7-6 NA TGTGCCAGCAGCTTAGGGCAGGGGGAGGCCAATCAGCCCCAGCATTTT CASSLGQGEANQPQHF
TRBD1 TRBJ1-2 17 TRBV28 NA TGTGCCAGCAGCGCTCCGGGACAGGGGAATGAGAGAGATGGCTACACCTTC CASSAPGQGNERDGYTF
NA TRBJ2-1 13 TRBV6-5 many TGTGCCAGCAGTCGCGACAGGATAAATGAGCAGTTCTTC CASSRDRINEQFF
NA TRBJ2-3 18 TRBV4-1 NA TGCGCCAGCAGCCAAGATAGGGGGTTCTCAGCTTTCACAGATACGCAGTATTTT CASSQDRGFSAFTDTQYF
NA TRBJ1-1 14 TRBV3-1/TRBV3-2 NA TGTGCCAGCAGCCAAGTCTACCAGGGCCCTGAAGCTTTCTTT CASSQVYQGPEAFF
NA TRBJ2-7 15 TRBV2 NA TGTGCCAGCAGTGACTCCCCCGGGGGATATAACGAGCAGTACTTC CASSDSPGGYNEQYF
NA TRBJ1-2 10 TRBV29-1 NA TGCAGCGTTGACCAAAATGGCTACACCTTC CSVDQNGYTF
TRBD1 TRBJ1-4 15 TRBV28 once TGTGCCAGCAGTATCCCCAATCTCCGACAGGGGAAACTGTTTTTT CASSIPNLRQGKLFF
NA TRBJ2-7 14 TRBV11-2 NA TGTGCCAGCAGCTTAGCGGCAGGGACCTACGAGCAGTACTTC CASSLAAGTYEQYF
TRBD1 TRBJ1-2 14 TRBV7-2 NA TGTGCCAGCAGCGCGGGACAGCTTACCTATGGCTACACCTTC CASSAGQLTYGYTF
TRBD2 TRBJ2-7 14 TRBV28 NA TGTGCCAGCAGTTTAGCAGCGGGAGGCTACGAGCAGTACTTC CASSLAAGGYEQYF
NA TRBJ2-7 14 TRBV7-9 NA TGTGCCAGCAGCCCCCCAGGTCCGACCTACGAGCAGTACTTC CASSPPGPTYEQYF
NA TRBJ2-5 13 TRBV6-5 NA TGTGCCAGCAGAAGACATCTACAAGAGACCCAGTACTTC CASRRHLQETQYF
TRBD2 TRBJ2-1 16 TRBV7-2 NA TGTGCCAGCAGCCTAACCGGGACTAGTCAATGGGGTGAGCAGTTCTTC CASSLTGTSQWGEQFF
NA TRBJ2-7 15 TRBV9 NA TGTGCCAGCAGCGCGAGGTCTGGGTTGATGTACGAGCAGTACTTC CASSARSGLMYEQYF
NA TRBJ1-5 14 TRBV27 NA TGTGCCAGCAGGCCGACAGATAGCAATCAGCCCCAGCATTTT CASRPTDSNQPQHF
TRBD1 TRBJ1-6 13 TRBV5-4 few TGTGCCAGCAGCCGGGACAGGAATTCACCCCTCCACTTT CASSRDRNSPLHF
NA TRBJ2-7 14 TRBV6-2/TRBV6-3 NA TGTGCCAGCAGTTACTCGGGCCGGCCATACGAGCAGTACTTC CASSYSGRPYEQYF
TRBD1 TRBJ1-2 17 TRBV5-1 once TGCGCCAGCAGCTCCTCCACCGGGACAGGGGGCTTTAGAGGCTACACCTTC CASSSSTGTGGFRGYTF
TRBD1 TRBJ2-1 17 TRBV7-2 NA TGTGCCAGCAGCTTAGTGGCGGGGACAGGGGGGCACAATGAGCAGTTCTTC CASSLVAGTGGHNEQFF
NA TRBJ1-1 14 TRBV7-9 NA TGTGCCAGCAGCTACCGGGACTGGGGTACTGAAGCTTTCTTT CASSYRDWGTEAFF
NA TRBJ2-1 16 TRBV21-1 once TGTGCCAGCAGCCCCCCCGCTAGCGGAGGGGACAATGAGCAGTTCTTC CASSPPASGGDNEQFF
TRBD2 TRBJ2-1 16 TRBV4-3 NA TGCGCCAGCAGCCACTCACTAGCGGGGGAATACAATGAGCAGTTCTTC CASSHSLAGEYNEQFF
NA TRBJ1-4 14 TRBV6-1 few TGTGCCAGCAGTGAAGGAAGGGAGGGCGAAAAACTGTTTTTT CASSEGREGEKLFF
TRBD1 TRBJ2-5 13 TRBV18 once TGTGCCAGCTCATCTGGACAGGGAGAGACCCAGTACTTC CASSSGQGETQYF